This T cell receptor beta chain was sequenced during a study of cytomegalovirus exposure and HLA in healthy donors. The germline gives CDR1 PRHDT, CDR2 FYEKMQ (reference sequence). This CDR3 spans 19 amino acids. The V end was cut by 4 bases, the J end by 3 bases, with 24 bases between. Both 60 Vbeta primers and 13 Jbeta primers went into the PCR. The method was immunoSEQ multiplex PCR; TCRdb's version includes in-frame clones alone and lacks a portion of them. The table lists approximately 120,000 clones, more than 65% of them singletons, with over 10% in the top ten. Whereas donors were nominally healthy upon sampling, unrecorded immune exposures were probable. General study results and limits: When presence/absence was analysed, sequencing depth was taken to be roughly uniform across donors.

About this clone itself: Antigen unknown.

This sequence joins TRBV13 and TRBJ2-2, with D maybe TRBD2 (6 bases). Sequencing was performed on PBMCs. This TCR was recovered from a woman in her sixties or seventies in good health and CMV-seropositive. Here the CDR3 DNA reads TGTGCCAGCAGCTCCAATACCGCAACCCTCGGGAGATACACCGGGGAGCTGTTTTTT. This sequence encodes CASSSNTATLGRYTGELFF.